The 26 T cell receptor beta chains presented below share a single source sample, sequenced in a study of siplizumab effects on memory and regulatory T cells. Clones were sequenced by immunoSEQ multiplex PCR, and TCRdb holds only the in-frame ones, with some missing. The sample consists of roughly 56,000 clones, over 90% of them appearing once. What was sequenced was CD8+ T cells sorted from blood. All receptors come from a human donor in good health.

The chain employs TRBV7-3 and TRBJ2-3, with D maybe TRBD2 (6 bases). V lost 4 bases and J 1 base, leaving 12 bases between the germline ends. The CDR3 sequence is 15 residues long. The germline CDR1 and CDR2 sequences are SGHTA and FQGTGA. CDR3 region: CASSSWGEGTDTQYF. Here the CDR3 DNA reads TGTGCCAGCAGCTCGTGGGGGGAGGGCACAGATACGCAGTATTTT.

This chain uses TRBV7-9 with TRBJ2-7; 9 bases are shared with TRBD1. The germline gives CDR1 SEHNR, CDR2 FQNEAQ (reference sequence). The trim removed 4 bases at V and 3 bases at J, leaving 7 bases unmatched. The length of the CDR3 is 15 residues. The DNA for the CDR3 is TGTGCCAGCAGCTCTCCGGGACAGGGTCTCTACGAGCAGTACTTC. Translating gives CASSSPGQGLYEQYF.

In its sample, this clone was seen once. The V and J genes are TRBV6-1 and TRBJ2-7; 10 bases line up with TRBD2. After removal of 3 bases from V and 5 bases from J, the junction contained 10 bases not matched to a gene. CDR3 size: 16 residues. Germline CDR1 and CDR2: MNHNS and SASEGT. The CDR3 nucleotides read TGTGCCAGCAGTGACCTTCCTAGCGGGAGATTCAACGAGCAGTACTTC. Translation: CASSDLPSGRFNEQYF.

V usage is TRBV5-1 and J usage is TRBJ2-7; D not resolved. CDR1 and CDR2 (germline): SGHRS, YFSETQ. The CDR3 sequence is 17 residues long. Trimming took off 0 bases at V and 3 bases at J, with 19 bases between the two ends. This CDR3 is CASSLAAQGLLIYEQYF. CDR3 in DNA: TGCGCCAGCAGCTTGGCCGCTCAAGGTCTACTTATCTACGAGCAGTACTTC.

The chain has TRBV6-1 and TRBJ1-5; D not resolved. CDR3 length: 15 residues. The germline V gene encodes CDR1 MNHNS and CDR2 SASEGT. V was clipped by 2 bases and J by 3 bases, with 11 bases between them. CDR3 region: CASSEIGSPNQPQHF. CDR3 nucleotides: TGTGCCAGCAGTGAAATTGGGTCCCCCAATCAGCCCCAGCATTTT.

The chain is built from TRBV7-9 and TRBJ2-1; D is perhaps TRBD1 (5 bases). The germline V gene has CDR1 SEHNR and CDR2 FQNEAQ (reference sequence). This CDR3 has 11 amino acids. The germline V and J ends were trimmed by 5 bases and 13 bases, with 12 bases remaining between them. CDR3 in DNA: TGTGCCAGCAGCCTAGGGGTGTCACAGTTCTTC. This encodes CASSLGVSQFF.

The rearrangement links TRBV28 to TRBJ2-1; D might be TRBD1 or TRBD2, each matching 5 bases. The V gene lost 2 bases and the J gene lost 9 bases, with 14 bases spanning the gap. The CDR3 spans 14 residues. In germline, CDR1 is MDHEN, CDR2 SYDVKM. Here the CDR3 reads CASSLLPSTGEQFF. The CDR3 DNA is TGTGCCAGCAGTTTACTCCCTAGCACAGGTGAGCAGTTCTTC.

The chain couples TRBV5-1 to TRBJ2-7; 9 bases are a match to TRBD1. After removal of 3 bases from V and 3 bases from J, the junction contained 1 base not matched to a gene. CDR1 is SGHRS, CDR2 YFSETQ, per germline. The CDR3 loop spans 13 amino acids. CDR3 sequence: CASSWDRVYEQYF. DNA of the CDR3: TGCGCCAGCAGCTGGGACAGGGTCTACGAGCAGTACTTC. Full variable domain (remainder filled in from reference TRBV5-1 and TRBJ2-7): KAGVTQTPRYLIKTRGQQVTLSCSPISGHRSVSWYQQTPGQGLQFLFEYFSETQRNKGNFPGRFSGRQFSNSRSEMNVSTLELGDSALYLCASSWDRVYEQYFGPGTRLTVT.

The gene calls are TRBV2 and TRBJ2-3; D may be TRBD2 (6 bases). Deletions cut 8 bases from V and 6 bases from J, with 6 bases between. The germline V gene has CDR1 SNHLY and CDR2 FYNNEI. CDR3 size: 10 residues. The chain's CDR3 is CASAGDTQYF. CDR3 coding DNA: TGTGCCAGCGCGGGGGATACGCAGTATTTT.

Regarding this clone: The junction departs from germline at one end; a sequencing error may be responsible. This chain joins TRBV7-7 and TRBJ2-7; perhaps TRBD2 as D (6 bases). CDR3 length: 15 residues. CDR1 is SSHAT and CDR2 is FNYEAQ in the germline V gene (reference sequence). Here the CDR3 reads CASSLGTGENYEQYF. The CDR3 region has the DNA TGTGCTAGCAGCTTAGGAACGGGAGAGAACTACGAGCAGTACTTC.

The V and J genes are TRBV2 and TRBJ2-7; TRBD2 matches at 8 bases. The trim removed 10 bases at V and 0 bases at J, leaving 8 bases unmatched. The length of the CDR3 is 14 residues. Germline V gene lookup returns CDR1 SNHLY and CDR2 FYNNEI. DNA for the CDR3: TGTGCCATCTCGGGGGGGCTTGACTCCTACGAGCAGTACTTC. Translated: CAISGGLDSYEQYF. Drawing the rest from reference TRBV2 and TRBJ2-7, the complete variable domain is EPEVTQTPSHQVTQMGQEVILRCVPISNHLYFYWYRQILGQKVEFLVSFYNNEISEKSEIFDDQFSVERPDGSNFTLKIRSTKLEDSAMYFCAISGGLDSYEQYFGPGTRLTVT.

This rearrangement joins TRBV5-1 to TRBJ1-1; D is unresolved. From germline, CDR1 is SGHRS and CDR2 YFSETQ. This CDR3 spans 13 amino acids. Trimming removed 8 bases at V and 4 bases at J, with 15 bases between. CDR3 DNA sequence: TGCGCCAGTTCCCATGCGGGTTTCACTGAAGCTTTCTTT. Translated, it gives CASSHAGFTEAFF. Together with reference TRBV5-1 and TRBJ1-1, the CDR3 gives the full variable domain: KAGVTQTPRYLIKTRGQQVTLSCSPISGHRSVSWYQQTPGQGLQFLFEYFSETQRNKGNFPGRFSGRQFSNSRSEMNVSTLELGDSALYLCASSHAGFTEAFFGQGTRLTVV.

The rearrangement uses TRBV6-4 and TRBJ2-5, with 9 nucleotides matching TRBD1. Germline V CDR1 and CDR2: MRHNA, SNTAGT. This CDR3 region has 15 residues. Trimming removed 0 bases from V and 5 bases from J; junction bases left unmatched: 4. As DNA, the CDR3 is TGTGCCAGCAGTGACTCCCCCGGGACAGGGGAGACCCAGTACTTC. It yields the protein CASSDSPGTGETQYF.

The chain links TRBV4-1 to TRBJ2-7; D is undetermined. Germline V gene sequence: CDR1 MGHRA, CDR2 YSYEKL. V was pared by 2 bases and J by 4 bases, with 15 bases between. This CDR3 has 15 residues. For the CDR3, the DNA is TGCGCCAGCAGCCAATCGCCCCCAGCCGGATACGAGCAGTACTTC. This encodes CASSQSPPAGYEQYF.

The DNA for the CDR3 is TGCGCCAGCAGCTTGGCCGCGGGGTGGACTGAAGCTTTCTTT. Encoded protein: CASSLAAGWTEAFF. The chain recombines TRBV5-1 with TRBJ1-1; D gene ambiguous. The ends were cut back, 0 bases at V and 5 bases at J, with 11 bases in the middle. The length of the CDR3 is 14 residues. In germline, CDR1 is SGHRS, CDR2 YFSETQ.

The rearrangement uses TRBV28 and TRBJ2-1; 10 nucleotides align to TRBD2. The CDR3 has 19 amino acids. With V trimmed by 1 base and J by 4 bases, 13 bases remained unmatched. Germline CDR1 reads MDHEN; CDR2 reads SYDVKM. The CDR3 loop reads CASSLLGLANGLGYNEQFF. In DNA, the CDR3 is TGTGCCAGCAGTTTATTGGGACTAGCGAATGGCCTGGGGTACAATGAGCAGTTCTTC.

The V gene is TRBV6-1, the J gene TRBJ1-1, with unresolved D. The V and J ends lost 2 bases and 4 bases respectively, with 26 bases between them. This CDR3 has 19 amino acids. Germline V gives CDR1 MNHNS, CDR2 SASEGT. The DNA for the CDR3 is TGTGCCAGCAGTGAAATCCCGTGGGCCCTCACCGATACCGGCACTGAAGCTTTCTTT. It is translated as CASSEIPWALTDTGTEAFF.

This CDR3 reads CASSLTGADEQYF. CDR3 sequence (DNA): TGTGCCAGCAGCTTAACAGGGGCCGACGAGCAGTACTTC. This chain uses TRBV7-3 with TRBJ2-7; tentatively, D is TRBD1 (5 bases). Germline CDR1 SGHTA, CDR2 FQGTGA. The CDR3 contains 13 residues. Trimming removed 0 bases at V and 5 bases at J, with 8 bases between.

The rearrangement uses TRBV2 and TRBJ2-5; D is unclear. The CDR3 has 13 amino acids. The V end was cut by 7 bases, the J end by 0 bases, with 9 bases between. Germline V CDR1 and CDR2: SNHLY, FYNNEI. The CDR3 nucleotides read TGTGCCAGCAAACTTTTTTACCAAGAGACCCAGTACTTC. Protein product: CASKLFYQETQYF. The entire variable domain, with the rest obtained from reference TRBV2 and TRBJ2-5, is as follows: EPEVTQTPSHQVTQMGQEVILRCVPISNHLYFYWYRQILGQKVEFLVSFYNNEISEKSEIFDDQFSVERPDGSNFTLKIRSTKLEDSAMYFCASKLFYQETQYFGPGTRLLVL.

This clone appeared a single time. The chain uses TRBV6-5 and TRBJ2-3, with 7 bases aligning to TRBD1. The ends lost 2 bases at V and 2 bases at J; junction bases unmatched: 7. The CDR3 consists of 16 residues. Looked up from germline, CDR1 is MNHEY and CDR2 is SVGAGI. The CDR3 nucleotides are TGTGCCAGCAGTTACGCACAGGGGCTTTACACAGATACGCAGTATTTT. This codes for CASSYAQGLYTDTQYF.

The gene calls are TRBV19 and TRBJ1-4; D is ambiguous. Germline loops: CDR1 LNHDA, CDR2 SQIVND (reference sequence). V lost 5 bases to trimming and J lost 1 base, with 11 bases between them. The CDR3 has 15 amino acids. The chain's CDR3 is CASSPTWRTNEKLFF. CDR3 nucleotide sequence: TGTGCCAGTAGTCCGACATGGCGAACTAATGAAAAACTGTTTTTT.

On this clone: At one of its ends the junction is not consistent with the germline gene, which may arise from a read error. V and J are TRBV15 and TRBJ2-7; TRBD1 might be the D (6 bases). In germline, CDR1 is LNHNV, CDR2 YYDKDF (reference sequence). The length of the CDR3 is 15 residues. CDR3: CATSGEQGIGDEQYF. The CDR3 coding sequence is TGTGCCACCAGCGGAGAACAGGGAATCGGAGACGAGCAGTACTTC.

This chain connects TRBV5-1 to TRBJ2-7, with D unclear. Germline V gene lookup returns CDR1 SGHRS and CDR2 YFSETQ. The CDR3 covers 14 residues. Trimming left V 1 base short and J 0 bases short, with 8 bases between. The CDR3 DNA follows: TGCGCCAGCAGCTTGAAGGGTCCCTCCTACGAGCAGTACTTC. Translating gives CASSLKGPSYEQYF. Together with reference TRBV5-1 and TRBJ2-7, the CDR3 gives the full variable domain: KAGVTQTPRYLIKTRGQQVTLSCSPISGHRSVSWYQQTPGQGLQFLFEYFSETQRNKGNFPGRFSGRQFSNSRSEMNVSTLELGDSALYLCASSLKGPSYEQYFGPGTRLTVT.

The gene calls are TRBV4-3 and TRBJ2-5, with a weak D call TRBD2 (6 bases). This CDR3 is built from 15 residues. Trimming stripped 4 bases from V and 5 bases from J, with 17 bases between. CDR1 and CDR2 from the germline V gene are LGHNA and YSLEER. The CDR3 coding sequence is TGCGCCAGCAGCCTTTCCGAGGCTAGCGAGGAGACCCAGTACTTC. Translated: CASSLSEASEETQYF.

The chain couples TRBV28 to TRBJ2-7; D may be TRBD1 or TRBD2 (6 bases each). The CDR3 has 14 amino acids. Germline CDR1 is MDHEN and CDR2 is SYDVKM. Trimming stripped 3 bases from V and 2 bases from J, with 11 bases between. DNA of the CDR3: TGTGCCAGCAGTTTTTCGGGGGCCCCCTACGAGCAGTACTTC. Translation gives CASSFSGAPYEQYF.

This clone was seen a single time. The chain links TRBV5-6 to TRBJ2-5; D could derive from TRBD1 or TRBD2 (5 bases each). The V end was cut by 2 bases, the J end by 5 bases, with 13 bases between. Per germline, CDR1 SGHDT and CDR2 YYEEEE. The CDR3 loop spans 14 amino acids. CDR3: CASSFRRGLETQYF. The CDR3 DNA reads TGTGCCAGCAGCTTTCGCCGGGGCCTGGAGACCCAGTACTTC.